This T cell receptor beta chain came from a study of T-cell reconstitution after alpha-beta-depleted transplantation in children. Germline V lookup: CDR1 SEHNR, CDR2 FQNEAQ (reference sequence). V was shortened by 8 bases and J by 2 bases, with 10 bases between the two germline ends. CDR3 length: 12 residues. This clonotype was seen a few times. Using unique molecular identifiers, the investigators prepared the TCRbeta library. TCRdb recomputed calls from the PCR reads with MiXCR, one row per CDR3 protein. The sample carries some 590,000 distinct CDR3 sequences, about 11% recorded once. The chain employs TRBV7-9 and TRBJ2-7; D is unresolved. This clonotype originated in a human donor who donated a stem cell graft to a child with acute myeloid leukemia. The sequencing here drew on PBMCs from the stem cell graft donor, taken from the stem cell graft. CDR3 DNA: TGTGCCAGCTCCAGGAGCCCCTACGAGCAGTACTTC. Protein product: CASSRSPYEQYF.